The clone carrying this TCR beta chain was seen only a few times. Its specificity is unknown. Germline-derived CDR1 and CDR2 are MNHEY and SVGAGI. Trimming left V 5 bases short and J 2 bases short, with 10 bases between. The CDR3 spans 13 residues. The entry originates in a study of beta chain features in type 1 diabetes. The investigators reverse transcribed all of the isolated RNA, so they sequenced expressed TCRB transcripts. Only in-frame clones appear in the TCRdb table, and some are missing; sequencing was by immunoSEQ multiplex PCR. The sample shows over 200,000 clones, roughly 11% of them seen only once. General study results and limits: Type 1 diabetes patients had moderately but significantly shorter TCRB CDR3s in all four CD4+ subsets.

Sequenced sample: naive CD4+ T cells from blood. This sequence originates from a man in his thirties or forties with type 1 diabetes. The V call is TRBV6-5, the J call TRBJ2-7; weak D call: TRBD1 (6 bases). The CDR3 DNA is TGTGCCAGCAGTCGGGACACCGCCTACGAGCAGTACTTC. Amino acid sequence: CASSRDTAYEQYF.